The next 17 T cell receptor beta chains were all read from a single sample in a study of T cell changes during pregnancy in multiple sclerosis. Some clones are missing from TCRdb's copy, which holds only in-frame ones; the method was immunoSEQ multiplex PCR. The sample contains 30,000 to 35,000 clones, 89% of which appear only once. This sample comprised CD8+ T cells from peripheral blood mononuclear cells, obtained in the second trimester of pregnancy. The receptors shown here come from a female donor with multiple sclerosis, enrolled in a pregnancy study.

CDR3 DNA sequence: TGTGCCAGCAGTCCCAACCAGAGACAGATCAACTATGGCTACACCTTC. Translation gives CASSPNQRQINYGYTF. The genes are TRBV27 and TRBJ1-2, with a weak D call TRBD1 (5 bases). The CDR3 runs to 16 residues. The V gene's germline CDR1 is MNHEY and CDR2 SMNVEV (reference sequence). Trimming took off 5 bases at V and 2 bases at J, with 18 bases between the two ends.

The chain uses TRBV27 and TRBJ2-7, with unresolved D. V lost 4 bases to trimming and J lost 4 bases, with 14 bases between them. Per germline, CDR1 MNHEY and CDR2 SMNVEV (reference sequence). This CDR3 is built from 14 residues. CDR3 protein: CASSSYDKAYEQYF. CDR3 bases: TGTGCCAGCAGTTCTTATGACAAGGCGTACGAGCAGTACTTC.

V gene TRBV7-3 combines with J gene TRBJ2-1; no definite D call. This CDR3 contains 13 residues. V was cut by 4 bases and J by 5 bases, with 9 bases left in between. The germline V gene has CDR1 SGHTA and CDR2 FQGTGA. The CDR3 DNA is TGTGCCAGCAGCTACGGCGGCGACAATGAGCAGTTCTTC. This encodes CASSYGGDNEQFF.

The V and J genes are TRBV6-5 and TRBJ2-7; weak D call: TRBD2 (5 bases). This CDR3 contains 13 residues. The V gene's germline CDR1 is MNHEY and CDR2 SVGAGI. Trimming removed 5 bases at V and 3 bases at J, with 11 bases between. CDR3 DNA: TGTGCCAGCAGTGGACTCGGAATCTACGAGCAGTACTTC. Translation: CASSGLGIYEQYF.

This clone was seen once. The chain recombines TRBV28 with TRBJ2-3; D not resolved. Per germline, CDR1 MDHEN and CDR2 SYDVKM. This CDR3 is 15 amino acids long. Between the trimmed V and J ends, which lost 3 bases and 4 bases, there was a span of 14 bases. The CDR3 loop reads CASSFALVGADTQYF. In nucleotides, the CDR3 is TGTGCCAGCAGTTTCGCGCTAGTTGGCGCAGATACGCAGTATTTT.

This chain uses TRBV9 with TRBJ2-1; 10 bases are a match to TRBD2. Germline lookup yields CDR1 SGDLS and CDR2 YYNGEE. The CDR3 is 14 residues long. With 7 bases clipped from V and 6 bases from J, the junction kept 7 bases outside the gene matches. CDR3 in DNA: TGTGCCAGCGGAGCGGGAGGGAGTATCAATGAGCAGTTCTTC. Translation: CASGAGGSINEQFF.

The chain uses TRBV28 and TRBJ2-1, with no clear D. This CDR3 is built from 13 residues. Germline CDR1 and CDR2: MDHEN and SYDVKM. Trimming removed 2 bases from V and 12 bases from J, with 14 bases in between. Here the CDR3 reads CASSLQVLSGQFF. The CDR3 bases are TGTGCCAGCAGTTTACAAGTTCTTTCGGGGCAGTTCTTC.

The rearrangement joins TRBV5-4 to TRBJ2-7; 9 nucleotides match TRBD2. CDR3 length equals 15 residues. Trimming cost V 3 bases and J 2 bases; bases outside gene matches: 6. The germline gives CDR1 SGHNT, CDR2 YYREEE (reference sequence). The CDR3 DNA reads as TGTGCCAGCAGCTCACCGACTAGCGGTCCCTACGAGCAGTACTTC. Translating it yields CASSSPTSGPYEQYF.

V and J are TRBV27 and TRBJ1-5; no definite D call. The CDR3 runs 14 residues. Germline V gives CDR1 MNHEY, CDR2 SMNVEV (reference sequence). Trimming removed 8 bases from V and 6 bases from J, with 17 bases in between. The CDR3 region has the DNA TGTGCCAGCGCAACCTTGTCAGGAATTCAGCCCCAGCATTTT. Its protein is CASATLSGIQPQHF.

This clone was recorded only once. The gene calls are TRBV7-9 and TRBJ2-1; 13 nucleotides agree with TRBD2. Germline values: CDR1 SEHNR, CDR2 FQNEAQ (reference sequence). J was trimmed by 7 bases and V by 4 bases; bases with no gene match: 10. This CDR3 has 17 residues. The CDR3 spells CASSSDPGTSGANEQFF. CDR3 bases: TGTGCCAGCAGCTCAGACCCCGGGACTAGCGGGGCGAATGAGCAGTTCTTC.

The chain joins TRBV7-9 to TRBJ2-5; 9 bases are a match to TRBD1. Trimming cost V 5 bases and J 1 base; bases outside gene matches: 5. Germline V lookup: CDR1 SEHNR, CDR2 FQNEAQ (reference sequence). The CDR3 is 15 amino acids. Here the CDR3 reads CASSPRDRVQETQYF. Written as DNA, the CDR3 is TGTGCCAGCAGCCCCCGGGACAGGGTCCAAGAGACCCAGTACTTC.

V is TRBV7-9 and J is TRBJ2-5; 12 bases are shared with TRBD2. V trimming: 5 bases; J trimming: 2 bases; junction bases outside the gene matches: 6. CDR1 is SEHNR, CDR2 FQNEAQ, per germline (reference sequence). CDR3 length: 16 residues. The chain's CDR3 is CASSHGLAGLQETQYF. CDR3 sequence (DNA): TGTGCCAGCAGCCACGGACTAGCGGGGCTTCAAGAGACCCAGTACTTC.

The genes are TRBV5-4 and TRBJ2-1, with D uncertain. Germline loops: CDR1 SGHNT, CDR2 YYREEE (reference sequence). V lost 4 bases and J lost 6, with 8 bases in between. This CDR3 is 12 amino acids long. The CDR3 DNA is TGTGCCAGCAGCCTCACACCCAATGAGCAGTTCTTC. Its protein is CASSLTPNEQFF.

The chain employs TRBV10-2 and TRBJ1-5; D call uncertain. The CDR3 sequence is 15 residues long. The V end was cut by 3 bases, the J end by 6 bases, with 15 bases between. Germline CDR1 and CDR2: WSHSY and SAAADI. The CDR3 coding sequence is TGCGCCAGCAGTGACCTCGACAAGTTCAGTCAGCCCCAGCATTTT. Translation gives CASSDLDKFSQPQHF.

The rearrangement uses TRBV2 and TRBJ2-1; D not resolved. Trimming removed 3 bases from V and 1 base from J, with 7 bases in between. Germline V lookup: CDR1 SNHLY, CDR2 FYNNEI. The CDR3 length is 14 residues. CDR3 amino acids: CASSEAASYNEQFF. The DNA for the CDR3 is TGTGCCAGCAGTGAGGCGGCGTCCTACAATGAGCAGTTCTTC. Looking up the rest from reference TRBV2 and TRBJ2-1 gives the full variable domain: EPEVTQTPSHQVTQMGQEVILRCVPISNHLYFYWYRQILGQKVEFLVSFYNNEISEKSEIFDDQFSVERPDGSNFTLKIRSTKLEDSAMYFCASSEAASYNEQFFGPGTRLTVL.

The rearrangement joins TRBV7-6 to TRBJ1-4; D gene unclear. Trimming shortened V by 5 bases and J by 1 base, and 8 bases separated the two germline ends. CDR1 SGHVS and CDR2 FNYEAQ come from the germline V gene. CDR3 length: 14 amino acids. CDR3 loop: CASSPSGTNEKLFF. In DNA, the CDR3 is TGTGCCAGCAGCCCATCCGGAACTAATGAAAAACTGTTTTTT.

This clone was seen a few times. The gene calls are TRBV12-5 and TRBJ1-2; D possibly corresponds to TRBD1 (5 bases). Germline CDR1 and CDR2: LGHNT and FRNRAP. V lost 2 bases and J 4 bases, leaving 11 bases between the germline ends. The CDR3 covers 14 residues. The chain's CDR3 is CASGLLDRTYGYTF. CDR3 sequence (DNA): TGTGCTAGTGGTTTGTTAGACAGAACCTATGGCTACACCTTC.